This is a list of T cell receptor beta chains from one sample in a study of shared clonotypes between healthy human individuals. Profiling relied on immunoSEQ multiplex PCR, and the TCRdb table lists in-frame clones only, not all of them. The repertoire holds approximately 940,000 clones, with approximately 80% as singletons. The sample comprised memory CD4+ T cells sorted from blood. The receptors were gathered from a man aged 18 to 35 in good health. CDR3s include the opening cysteine and the closing phenylalanine or tryptophan. The D gene is left open where the match is weak. Size is omitted from some rows. Given values are once, few, many or a class for expanded clones.

DNA: TGCGCCACCTCGACCGAGTGGTATGGCTACACCTTC; CDR3: CATSTEWYGYTF; D: .; J: TRBJ1-2; V: TRBV10-2; size: many
DNA: TGTGCCAGCAGCTTATGGACTAGCGGCAAAGAGACCCAGTACTTC; CDR3: CASSLWTSGKETQYF; D: TRBD2; J: TRBJ2-5; V: TRBV7-9; size: once
DNA: TGTGCCATCACCCAGGGAAGGGGCCAGCCCCAGCATTTT; CDR3: CAITQGRGQPQHF; D: .; J: TRBJ1-5; V: TRBV10-3; size: .
DNA: TGTGCCAGCAGTAAACCTCCTCCGACGGGTGGCAATCAGCCCCAGCATTTT; CDR3: CASSKPPPTGGNQPQHF; D: .; J: TRBJ1-5; V: TRBV28; size: .
DNA: TGTGCCAGCAGCCTCGGGCCAGACAACCCCTACGAGCAGTACTTC; CDR3: CASSLGPDNPYEQYF; D: .; J: TRBJ2-7; V: TRBV11-2; size: .
DNA: TGTGCCAGCAGCTTAATACTAGCGGACTACAATGAGCAGTTCTTC; CDR3: CASSLILADYNEQFF; D: TRBD2; J: TRBJ2-1; V: TRBV13; size: once
DNA: TGTGCCAGCTCACCATACAGTCCTGCCACCTCCACTGAAGCTTTCTTT; CDR3: CASSPYSPATSTEAFF; D: .; J: TRBJ1-1; V: TRBV18; size: .
DNA: TGTGCCAGCAGGACCGTGGGACAGGGAGGAGGCTACACCTTC; CDR3: CASRTVGQGGGYTF; D: TRBD1; J: TRBJ1-2; V: TRBV6-5; size: .
DNA: TGTGCCAGCAAATCAAGGGGTGACTCTGGGGCCAACGTCCTGACTTTC; CDR3: CASKSRGDSGANVLTF; D: .; J: TRBJ2-6; V: TRBV9; size: .
DNA: TGTGCCAGCAGTTTAAGCGGGCCACAGGGCGTTATTGAAAAACTGTTTTTT; CDR3: CASSLSGPQGVIEKLFF; D: .; J: TRBJ1-4; V: TRBV28; size: .
DNA: TGTGCCTGGAGTGCGGGAGGGCCCGCAGATACGCAGTATTTT; CDR3: CAWSAGGPADTQYF; D: TRBD2; J: TRBJ2-3; V: TRBV30; size: .
DNA: TGTGCCAGCAGCTTGGTGTCTAGCGGGGGACAAGAGACCCAGTACTTC; CDR3: CASSLVSSGGQETQYF; D: TRBD2; J: TRBJ2-5; V: TRBV5-6; size: .
DNA: TGTGCCAGCAGTTTTTCAGGGGCGGGGGTTGGAAACACCATATATTTT; CDR3: CASSFSGAGVGNTIYF; D: .; J: TRBJ1-3; V: TRBV28; size: once
DNA: TGCGCCAGCCAAACTGGGGGGCCGACAGATACGCAGTATTTT; CDR3: CASQTGGPTDTQYF; D: .; J: TRBJ2-3; V: TRBV5-1; size: .
DNA: TGTGCCAGCAGCTTCGACAGCTACGAGCAGTACTTC; CDR3: CASSFDSYEQYF; D: .; J: TRBJ2-7; V: TRBV7-9; size: .
DNA: TGTGCCTGGAGTCCCGCCGTCAATCAGCCCCAGCATTTT; CDR3: CAWSPAVNQPQHF; D: .; J: TRBJ1-5; V: TRBV30; size: .
DNA: TGCGCCAGCAGCGCGACAGGGCCTTATGGCTACACCTTC; CDR3: CASSATGPYGYTF; D: TRBD1; J: TRBJ1-2; V: TRBV5-1; size: .
DNA: TGTGCCAGCAGTTCGCAGGGCAATGAGCAGTTCTTC; CDR3: CASSSQGNEQFF; D: .; J: TRBJ2-1; V: TRBV27; size: few
DNA: TGCGCCAGCAGCCCGGACGGTAGACAAGAGACCCAGTACTTC; CDR3: CASSPDGRQETQYF; D: .; J: TRBJ2-5; V: TRBV4-1; size: .
DNA: TGTGCCAGTAGTATCGGGCGGGATAGAGAGACCCAGTACTTC; CDR3: CASSIGRDRETQYF; D: .; J: TRBJ2-5; V: TRBV19; size: .
DNA: TGTGCCAGCAGAGGGAGAGCCACTGAAGCTTTCTTT; CDR3: CASRGRATEAFF; D: .; J: TRBJ1-1; V: TRBV6-1; size: .
DNA: TGTGCCAGTAGTACTCGGGACAGAAACTACGAGCAGTACTTC; CDR3: CASSTRDRNYEQYF; D: TRBD1; J: TRBJ2-7; V: TRBV19; size: .
DNA: TGCGCCAGCAGCTTGAACGGGCCCCAAGAGACCCAGTACTTC; CDR3: CASSLNGPQETQYF; D: .; J: TRBJ2-5; V: TRBV5-1; size: once
DNA: TGCGCCAGCAGCCAGACGTGGGGCGGGACTAGCCGACACGAGCAGTACTTC; CDR3: CASSQTWGGTSRHEQYF; D: TRBD2; J: TRBJ2-7; V: TRBV4-3; size: once
DNA: TGTGCCACCAGCAGAGATTTCAGGGTCGACGAGACCCAGTACTTC; CDR3: CATSRDFRVDETQYF; D: .; J: TRBJ2-5; V: TRBV15; size: few
DNA: TGTGCCAGCAGTTTATCGTCCCCAGGGTCCTATGGCTACACCTTC; CDR3: CASSLSSPGSYGYTF; D: .; J: TRBJ1-2; V: TRBV27; size: .
DNA: TGCGCCAGCAGCCGGCGGACAGGGACTGGTTACGAGCAGTACTTC; CDR3: CASSRRTGTGYEQYF; D: TRBD1; J: TRBJ2-7; V: TRBV5-1; size: .
DNA: TGTGCCAGCAGCTTGCCTGGACAGGACTACGAGCAGTACTTC; CDR3: CASSLPGQDYEQYF; D: TRBD1; J: TRBJ2-7; V: TRBV5-6; size: .
DNA: TGTGCCAGCAGTCCAGAGGAGGGGCGGAACACTGAAGCTTTCTTT; CDR3: CASSPEEGRNTEAFF; D: .; J: TRBJ1-1; V: TRBV6-1; size: .
DNA: TGCAGCGTTGAATTGAGACAGGGGGGCACTGAAGCTTTCTTT; CDR3: CSVELRQGGTEAFF; D: TRBD1; J: TRBJ1-1; V: TRBV29-1; size: .
DNA: TGTGCCAGCAGTTCAGCGGGCCGGGAGGGAAACTATGGCTACACCTTC; CDR3: CASSSAGREGNYGYTF; D: .; J: TRBJ1-2; V: TRBV27; size: .
DNA: TGTGCCAGCAGAGTGACAGGAGGTGGGGCCAACGTCCTGACTTTC; CDR3: CASRVTGGGANVLTF; D: .; J: TRBJ2-6; V: TRBV6-5; size: .
DNA: TGTGCCAGCAGCTTTTCCGTTTATAATGAAAAACTGTTTTTT; CDR3: CASSFSVYNEKLFF; D: .; J: TRBJ1-4; V: TRBV25-1; size: .
DNA: TGTGCCAGCAGCTTAGCTGGGGCCAACGTCCTGACTTTC; CDR3: CASSLAGANVLTF; D: .; J: TRBJ2-6; V: TRBV7-2; size: .
DNA: TGCGCCAGCAGCCAAGACGGAGAGGGGCCGGCTAATGAAAAACTGTTTTTT; CDR3: CASSQDGEGPANEKLFF; D: .; J: TRBJ1-4; V: TRBV4-3; size: .
DNA: TGTGCCAGCAGTATTCGGGGATCCACCGGGGAGCTGTTTTTT; CDR3: CASSIRGSTGELFF; D: .; J: TRBJ2-2; V: TRBV6-1; size: few
DNA: TGTGCCAGCAGTGTCCGTCAGTTCACAGATACGCAGTATTTT; CDR3: CASSVRQFTDTQYF; D: .; J: TRBJ2-3; V: TRBV2; size: few
DNA: TGCGCCAGCAGCTTAGAGGGCGGGGCCGGACGGACCGGGGAGCTGTTTTTT; CDR3: CASSLEGGAGRTGELFF; D: .; J: TRBJ2-2; V: TRBV5-1; size: few
DNA: TGTGCCAGCAGCTCTTCGTATTTAACAGGGCCAGATACGCAGTATTTT; CDR3: CASSSSYLTGPDTQYF; D: .; J: TRBJ2-3; V: TRBV5-4; size: .
DNA: TGTGCCAGCAGCTCCCCTTTAGCCACAGATACGCAGTATTTT; CDR3: CASSSPLATDTQYF; D: .; J: TRBJ2-3; V: TRBV11-2; size: .
DNA: TGTGCCAGTATTAAGACCACGGCGGGAAACACCATATATTTT; CDR3: CASIKTTAGNTIYF; D: .; J: TRBJ1-3; V: TRBV19; size: .
DNA: TGTGCCAGCAGTTACCCATTCGGGACAGGGAGGGATGAGCAGTTCTTC; CDR3: CASSYPFGTGRDEQFF; D: TRBD1; J: TRBJ2-1; V: TRBV6-5; size: .
DNA: TGTGCCAGCAGTGAAGCCCGGGGGGCGAAAGCTTTCTTT; CDR3: CASSEARGAKAFF; D: .; J: TRBJ1-1; V: TRBV6-1; size: .
DNA: TGTGCTAGTGGTTCTGGACAGACGAACACCGGGGAGCTGTTTTTT; CDR3: CASGSGQTNTGELFF; D: .; J: TRBJ2-2; V: TRBV12-5; size: .
DNA: TGTGCCAGCTCCCCCCTAGAGGGTTACAATCAGCCCCAGCATTTT; CDR3: CASSPLEGYNQPQHF; D: .; J: TRBJ1-5; V: TRBV18; size: .
DNA: TGTGCCTGGAGTAGGGCAGGGGGAGGCACTGAAGCTTTCTTT; CDR3: CAWSRAGGGTEAFF; D: TRBD1; J: TRBJ1-1; V: TRBV30; size: .
DNA: TGCGCCAGCAGGATTTATGGGGCGGGAGGGCTGTACGAGCAGTACTTC; CDR3: CASRIYGAGGLYEQYF; D: TRBD2; J: TRBJ2-7; V: TRBV5-1; size: once